The clone carrying this T cell receptor (beta chain) showed up just a few times. Antigen unknown. This specimen belongs to a study of cytomegalovirus exposure and HLA in healthy donors. Study-wide findings and caveats: TCR beta chains numbering more than 150 were designated cytomegalovirus-associated.

There are 11 residues in the CDR3. CDR1 and CDR2 (germline): SEHNR, FQNEAQ (reference sequence). Trimming removed 9 bases from V and 4 bases from J, with 9 bases in between. PCR employed 60 Vbeta and 13 Jbeta primers. Only in-frame clones appear in the TCRdb table, and some are missing; sequencing was by immunoSEQ multiplex PCR. The sample yields 210,000 or so clones, over 80% seen once. Source material: PBMCs. The genes are TRBV7-9 and TRBJ2-5; D gene ambiguous. This clonotype was obtained from a boy aged 2 to 9 in good health and CMV-seronegative. CDR3 region: CASGPRETQYF. DNA for the CDR3: TGTGCCAGTGGCCCACGAGAGACCCAGTACTTC.